The 21 T cell receptor beta chains presented below share a single source sample, sequenced in a study of cytomegalovirus exposure and HLA in healthy donors. With 60 Vbeta and 13 Jbeta primers, the PCR was carried out. Repertoires were generated with immunoSEQ multiplex PCR, while TCRdb's copy carries only in-frame clones and drops some. The data show 99,000 or so clones, with around 75% seen just once and approximately 2% held by the top ten. The sequenced material came from PBMCs. The source is a man under 40 in good health and CMV-seronegative.

V gene TRBV9 combines with J gene TRBJ2-1; 8 bases map to TRBD1. Losses at the gene ends were 4 bases for V and 4 bases for J; bases not matched to a gene: 10. CDR1 is SGDLS, CDR2 YYNGEE, per germline. The CDR3 is made up of 16 amino acids. DNA of the CDR3: TGTGCCAGCAGCCCTCGTGACAGGGGACCATACAATGAGCAGTTCTTC. Protein: CASSPRDRGPYNEQFF.

The chain has TRBV7-6 and TRBJ2-1; 8 bases fit TRBD2. Germline assignment: CDR1 SGHVS and CDR2 FNYEAQ. The CDR3 is 18 residues long. J lost 8 bases, V lost 3 bases, and 18 bases had no gene match. The CDR3 here is CASSLRLAGSQQRDEQFF. As DNA, the CDR3 is TGTGCCAGCAGCTTGCGGCTAGCGGGCTCACAACAAAGGGATGAGCAGTTCTTC.

V usage is TRBV9 and J usage is TRBJ2-1, with TRBD2 identical over 8 bases. CDR1 and CDR2 from the germline V gene are SGDLS and YYNGEE. The trim removed 4 bases at V and 6 bases at J, leaving 6 bases unmatched. This CDR3 is 14 amino acids long. CDR3 bases: TGTGCCAGCAGCCTTGGGACTAGTAGCAATGAGCAGTTCTTC. Translating gives CASSLGTSSNEQFF.

The rearrangement joins TRBV7-6 to TRBJ2-5, with unresolved D. The V and J ends lost 5 bases and 1 base respectively, with 8 bases between them. CDR1 is SGHVS, CDR2 FNYEAQ, per germline. CDR3 length equals 13 residues. The chain's CDR3 is CASSPRLQETQYF. The CDR3 coding sequence is TGTGCCAGCAGCCCCCGACTCCAAGAGACCCAGTACTTC.

This clone showed up just once. The chain uses TRBV5-8 and TRBJ1-5, with a weak D call TRBD1 (5 bases). The length of the CDR3 is 13 residues. Germline loops: CDR1 SGHTS, CDR2 YDEGEE. V was cut by 3 bases and J by 6 bases, with 10 bases left in between. This CDR3 is CASSWGFGQPQHF. DNA for the CDR3: TGTGCCAGCAGCTGGGGCTTCGGTCAGCCCCAGCATTTT.

The genes are TRBV9 and TRBJ2-3; 7 positions match TRBD2. The CDR3 contains 16 residues. The germline V gene has CDR1 SGDLS and CDR2 YYNGEE. J gave up 3 bases and V 4 bases, and 11 bases lay outside the gene matches. The CDR3: CASSLVGSGVTDTQYF. The CDR3 bases are TGTGCCAGCAGCCTCGTAGGGAGCGGGGTAACAGATACGCAGTATTTT.

This clone appeared once. The rearrangement links TRBV4-2 to TRBJ1-2; D not certain. The V gene lost 4 bases and the J gene lost 8 bases, with 20 bases spanning the gap. The CDR3 covers 15 residues. The germline V gene encodes CDR1 LGHNA and CDR2 YNFKEQ. The CDR3 loop is CASSLGGMGVHGYTF. The CDR3 DNA reads as TGTGCCAGCAGCCTGGGCGGGATGGGAGTACACGGCTACACCTTC.

This clone turned up a few times. V gene TRBV19 combines with J gene TRBJ2-1; the match to TRBD2 covers 7 bases. Germline CDR1 is LNHDA and CDR2 is SQIVND (reference sequence). The CDR3 sequence is 13 residues long. Trimming removed 6 bases from V and 7 bases from J; junction bases left unmatched: 6. The chain's CDR3 is CASRPLAQNEQFF. CDR3 bases: TGTGCCAGTAGACCACTAGCGCAGAATGAGCAGTTCTTC.

The chain links TRBV18 to TRBJ2-1, with TRBD2 matching 7 bases. CDR3 length: 14 residues. V gave up 8 bases and J gave up 7 bases; unmatched junction bases: 11. Per germline, CDR1 KGHSH and CDR2 LQKENI. CDR3 DNA: TGTGCCAGCCGTACGGCGGGAGCCAAAAATGAGCAGTTCTTC. Protein sequence: CASRTAGAKNEQFF.

V is TRBV7-2 and J is TRBJ2-2; the D gene is possibly TRBD2 (6 bases). Deletions cut 4 bases from V and 4 bases from J, with 13 bases between. The CDR3 is 15 residues long. Germline V gene sequence: CDR1 SGHTA, CDR2 FQGNSA. As DNA, the CDR3 is TGTGCCAGCAGCTGGAGGGACTCTTCCACCGGGGAGCTGTTTTTT. Translating it yields CASSWRDSSTGELFF.

The chain has TRBV5-6 and TRBJ1-2, with a tentative D call TRBD1 (5 bases). Germline-derived CDR1 and CDR2 are SGHDT and YYEEEE. The CDR3 is 12 residues long. V was pared by 0 bases and J by 7 bases, with 7 bases between. The CDR3 reads CASSLVGGGYTF. In DNA form, the CDR3 reads TGTGCCAGCAGCTTGGTGGGGGGTGGCTACACCTTC.

The DNA of the CDR3 is TGTGCCAGCAGTTTATTTGCACACAATCAGCCCCAGCATTTT. Its translation: CASSLFAHNQPQHF. The V gene is TRBV28, the J gene TRBJ1-5; D gene uncertain. V lost 1 base to trimming and J lost 3 bases, with 7 bases between them. This CDR3 is 14 amino acids long. Germline CDR1 MDHEN, CDR2 SYDVKM.

The genes are TRBV7-2 and TRBJ1-3; D unresolved. V lost 3 bases and J 3 bases, leaving 9 bases between the germline ends. Germline V gene sequence: CDR1 SGHTA, CDR2 FQGNSA. The CDR3 runs to 14 residues. The CDR3 reads CASSFGKVGNTIYF. As DNA, the CDR3 is TGTGCCAGCAGCTTCGGTAAAGTTGGAAACACCATATATTTT.

The CDR3 spells CASSPVQGATGELFF. The DNA of the CDR3 is TGCGCCAGCAGCCCTGTACAGGGGGCAACCGGGGAGCTGTTTTTT. The chain couples TRBV4-1 to TRBJ2-2; the match to TRBD1 covers 9 bases. This CDR3 contains 15 residues. Germline CDR1 is MGHRA and CDR2 is YSYEKL. J lost 5 bases, V lost 4 bases, and 5 bases had no gene match.

The chain recombines TRBV11-2 with TRBJ1-4, with 10 bases identical to TRBD1. CDR3 length: 15 residues. Germline trimming cut 5 bases from V and 11 bases from J; bases unmatched to any gene: 11. Germline V gives CDR1 SGHAT, CDR2 FQNNGV. The CDR3 DNA sequence: TGTGCCAGCAGCCTCGGGACAGGGGAAATGGAGAAACTGTTTTTT. This encodes CASSLGTGEMEKLFF.

This clone was detected a few times. The chain couples TRBV7-9 to TRBJ2-6, with D hard to call. V lost 6 bases and J lost 4, with 4 bases in between. The CDR3 is 12 amino acids. Looked up from germline, CDR1 is SEHNR and CDR2 is FQNEAQ (reference sequence). Here the CDR3 reads CASRLGANVLTF. The CDR3 DNA follows: TGTGCCAGCAGGCTAGGGGCCAACGTCCTGACTTTC.

This chain joins TRBV4-3 and TRBJ1-6; no clear D. Germline V gives CDR1 LGHNA, CDR2 YSLEER. This CDR3 is built from 15 residues. The V gene lost 2 bases and the J gene lost 5 bases, with 10 bases spanning the gap. The CDR3 loop is CASSQNVRDNSPLHF. DNA of the CDR3: TGCGCCAGCAGCCAAAATGTGCGGGATAATTCACCCCTCCACTTT.

This sequence joins TRBV28 and TRBJ1-2; 9 bases map to TRBD1. Germline lookup yields CDR1 MDHEN and CDR2 SYDVKM. The CDR3 runs 14 residues. V gave up 3 bases and J gave up 5 bases; unmatched junction bases: 4. For the CDR3, the DNA is TGTGCCAGCAGTTTTCAGGACAGGGGATATGGCTACACCTTC. It is translated as CASSFQDRGYGYTF.

The rearrangement joins TRBV15 to TRBJ2-3; 8 bases align to TRBD2. J lost 11 bases, V lost 4 bases, and 8 bases had no gene match. The germline V gene has CDR1 LNHNV and CDR2 YYDKDF (reference sequence). The CDR3 extends over 13 amino acids. The CDR3 protein is CATSTFTGLEQYF. CDR3 nucleotide sequence: TGTGCCACCAGCACATTCACGGGACTAGAGCAGTATTTT.

J is TRBJ1-1 and V is TRBV28, with D possibly matching TRBD1 (6 bases). There are 15 residues in the CDR3. From germline, CDR1 is MDHEN and CDR2 SYDVKM. Trimming removed 5 bases from V and 7 bases from J, with 20 bases in between. As DNA, the CDR3 is TGTGCCAGCAGTGCCCGCCTGGGGACATACGGTGAAGCTTTCTTT. Translated: CASSARLGTYGEAFF.

In its sample, this clone was seen a few times. The chain employs TRBV6-5 and TRBJ1-1; D is ambiguous. Germline assignment: CDR1 MNHEY and CDR2 SVGAGI. CDR3 length equals 13 residues. The V end lost 6 bases, the J end lost 4 bases, and 12 bases lay between the germline ends. CDR3 sequence reads: CASRGSWSTEAFF. CDR3 DNA sequence: TGTGCCAGCAGAGGCAGTTGGAGCACTGAAGCTTTCTTT.